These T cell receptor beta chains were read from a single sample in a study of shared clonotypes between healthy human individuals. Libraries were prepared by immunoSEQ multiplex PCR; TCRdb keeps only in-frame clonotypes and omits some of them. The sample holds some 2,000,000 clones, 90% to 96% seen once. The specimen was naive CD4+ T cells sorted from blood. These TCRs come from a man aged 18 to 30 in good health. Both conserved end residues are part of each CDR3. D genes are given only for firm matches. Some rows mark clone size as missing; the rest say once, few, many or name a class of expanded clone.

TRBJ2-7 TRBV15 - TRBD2 TGTGCCACCAGCAGAGCCGTAGCGGGTGGGTCCTCCTACGAGCAGTACTTC CATSRAVAGGSSYEQYF
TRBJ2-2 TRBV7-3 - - TGTGCCAGCAGCTCTCAAGCGAACACCGGGGAGCTGTTTTTT CASSSQANTGELFF
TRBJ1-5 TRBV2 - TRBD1 TGTGCCAGCAGCAGACAGGGCGGAGGGAGCAATCAGCCCCAGCATTTT CASSRQGGGSNQPQHF
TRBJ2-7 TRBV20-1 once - TGCAGTGCCTCTACCGGTCTAGCTCAGTACTTC CSASTGLAQYF
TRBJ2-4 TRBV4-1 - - TGCGCCAGCAGCCAAGACGGTGGGGCAGACCTAGCCAAAAACATTCAGTACTTC CASSQDGGADLAKNIQYF
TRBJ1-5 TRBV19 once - TGTGCCAGTAGTGCAGCGGGCAATCAGCCCCAGCATTTT CASSAAGNQPQHF
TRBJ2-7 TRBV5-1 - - TGCGCCAGCAGCTTGTCGGAAGCACAGGCGAGTGAGCAGTACTTC CASSLSEAQASEQYF
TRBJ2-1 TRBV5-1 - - TGCGCCAGCAGCTCTACTGCGAGCTCCTACAATGAGCAGTTCTTC CASSSTASSYNEQFF
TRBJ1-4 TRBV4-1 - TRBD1 TGCGCCAGCAGCCTTTACGGGACAGGTGATGAAAAACTGTTTTTT CASSLYGTGDEKLFF
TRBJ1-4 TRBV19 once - TGTGCCAGTAGATCAACTAATGAAAAACTGTTTTTT CASRSTNEKLFF
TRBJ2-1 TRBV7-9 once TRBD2 TGTGCCAGCAGCCCTCGTGGCGGACTAGCGGGAGCGGGGAATGAGCAGTTCTTC CASSPRGGLAGAGNEQFF
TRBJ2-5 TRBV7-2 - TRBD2 TGTGCCAGCAGCCCTGTGGCGGGAGGGTGGGAGACCCAGTACTTC CASSPVAGGWETQYF
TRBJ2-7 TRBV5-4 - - TGTGCCAGCAGCTTGGAAGTTTACTACGAGCAGTACTTC CASSLEVYYEQYF
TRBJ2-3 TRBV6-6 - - TGTGCCAGCAGCTCTTGGGGGGAGAGGGATACGCAGTATTTT CASSSWGERDTQYF
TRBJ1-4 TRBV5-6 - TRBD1 TGTGCCAGCAGCCTCGGACAGGCCGGTGAAAAACTGTTTTTT CASSLGQAGEKLFF
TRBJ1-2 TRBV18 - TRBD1 TGTGCCAGCTCACCGGGACAGGCCTCCCCTAACTATGGCTACACCTTC CASSPGQASPNYGYTF
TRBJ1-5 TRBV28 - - TGTGCCAGCAGCTTGACGGGGAATAATCAGCCCCAGCATTTT CASSLTGNNQPQHF
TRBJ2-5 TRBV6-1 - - TGTGCCAGCAGAACATCGGGGGCCGAGACCCAGTACTTC CASRTSGAETQYF
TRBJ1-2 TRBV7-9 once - TGTGCCAGCAGTGGCTGGGGGGGTATTGGCTATGGCTACACCTTC CASSGWGGIGYGYTF
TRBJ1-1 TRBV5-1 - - TGCGCCAGCAGCTTGAACATTGGGGCCTATCCTGAAGCTTTCTTT CASSLNIGAYPEAFF
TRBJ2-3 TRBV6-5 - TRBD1 TGTGCCAGCAGTTCGACAGGGACGGAGAGCACAGATACGCAGTATTTT CASSSTGTESTDTQYF
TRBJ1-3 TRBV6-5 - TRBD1 TGTGCCAGCAGCCGCGGACAGGGCGGAAACACCATATATTTT CASSRGQGGNTIYF
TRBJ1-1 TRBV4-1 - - TGCGCCAGCAGCCAAGATCTCAATCAGGACAGACGAAGGAGAGGCACTGAAGCTTTCTTT CASSQDLNQDRRRRGTEAFF
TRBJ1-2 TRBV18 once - TGTGCCAGCTCTCGAAACGTGGGAGCCGCCGGGGGGTATGGCTACACCTTC CASSRNVGAAGGYGYTF
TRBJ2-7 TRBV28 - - TGTGCCAGCAGCCCCGTCCGGGGCGAGGGCTACGAGCAGTACTTC CASSPVRGEGYEQYF
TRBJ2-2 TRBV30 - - TGTGCCTGGAGTAGTCAGCCTAACACCGGGGAGCTGTTTTTT CAWSSQPNTGELFF
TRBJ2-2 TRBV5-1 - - TGCGCCAGCAACCAGGCGGGGAACACCGGGGAGCTGTTTTTT CASNQAGNTGELFF
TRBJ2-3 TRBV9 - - TGTGCCAGCAGCGCCGCGGGTGTCCTCACAGATACGCAGTATTTT CASSAAGVLTDTQYF
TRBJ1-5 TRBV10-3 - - TGTGCCATCAGCCCGACGGGATACAATCAGCCCCAGCATTTT CAISPTGYNQPQHF
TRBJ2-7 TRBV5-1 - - TGCGCCAGCAGCTTGGTGGGAGCTGGCTACGAGCAGTACTTC CASSLVGAGYEQYF
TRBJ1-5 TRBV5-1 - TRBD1 TGCGCCAGCAGCTTGGCCGGGACAGGGAATCAGCCCCAGCATTTT CASSLAGTGNQPQHF
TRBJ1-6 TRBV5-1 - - TGCGCCAGCAGCTTGGGGACAGAGGCCAATTCACCCCTCCACTTT CASSLGTEANSPLHF
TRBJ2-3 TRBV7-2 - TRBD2 TGTGCCAGCAGCTTAACGCTTAGCGGGGGGGCAGATACGCAGTATTTT CASSLTLSGGADTQYF
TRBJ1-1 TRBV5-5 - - TGTGCCAGCAGACTGCAGGGGAGTAATGAAGCTTTCTTT CASRLQGSNEAFF
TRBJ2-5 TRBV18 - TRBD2 TGTGCCAGCTCAGTCCTTAGACTAGCGGACCTGAAGACCCAGTACTTC CASSVLRLADLKTQYF
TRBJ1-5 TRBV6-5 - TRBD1 TGTGCCAGCAGTCCGTCGACAGGGAATCAGCCCCAGCATTTT CASSPSTGNQPQHF